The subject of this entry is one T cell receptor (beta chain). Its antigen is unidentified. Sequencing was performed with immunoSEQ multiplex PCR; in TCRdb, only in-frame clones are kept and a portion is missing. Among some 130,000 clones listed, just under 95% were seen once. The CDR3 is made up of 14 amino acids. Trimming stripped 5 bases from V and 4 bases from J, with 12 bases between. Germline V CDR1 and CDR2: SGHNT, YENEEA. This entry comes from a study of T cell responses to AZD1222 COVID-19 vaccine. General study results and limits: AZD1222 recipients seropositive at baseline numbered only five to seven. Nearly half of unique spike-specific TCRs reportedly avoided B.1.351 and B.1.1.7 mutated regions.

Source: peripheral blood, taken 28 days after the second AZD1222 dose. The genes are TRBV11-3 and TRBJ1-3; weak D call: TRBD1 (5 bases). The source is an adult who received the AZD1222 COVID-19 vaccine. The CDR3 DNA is TGTGCCAGCAGCCTGGGGGGTTTCGGAAACACCATATATTTT. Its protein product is CASSLGGFGNTIYF.